Each of the 16 T cell receptor beta chains below was sequenced from the same sample in a study of T cells in Graves' hyperthyroidism and ophthalmopathy. Amplification of TCR beta CDR3 regions was performed using RNA transcripts as template. Initially, a first-round RT-PCR of the TCR CDR3 employed the HTBI primer set. TCRdb re-called the multiplex PCR reads through MiXCR, storing one row per CDR3 protein. In the table there are a few hundred thousand distinct CDR3 sequences, around 14% of which are singletons. Sequenced sample: blood. These receptors originate from a woman aged 25-40 years with Graves' hyperthyroidism.

Ten or more counts support this clonotype. V usage is TRBV2 and J usage is TRBJ1-6, with 9 bases lining up with TRBD1. CDR1 SNHLY and CDR2 FYNNEI come from the germline V gene. V was clipped by 7 bases and J by 10 bases; unmatched bases: 11. The CDR3 is made up of 15 amino acids. In DNA, the CDR3 is TGTGCCAGCATAAGGCTTCGGACAGGGGACTCACCCCTCCACTTT. Residues: CASIRLRTGDSPLHF.

This clonotype came up many times. V is TRBV6-1 and J is TRBJ1-5; D perhaps matches TRBD1 (5 bases). CDR1 is MNHNS and CDR2 is SASEGT in the germline V gene. The V end lost 3 bases, the J end lost 4 bases, and 13 bases lay between the germline ends. This CDR3 has 15 residues. CDR3 nucleotide sequence: TGTGCCAGCAGTGATGGGGGACGGAAGAATCAGCCCCAGCATTTT. Translated: CASSDGGRKNQPQHF.

This clonotype was seen ten or more times. This rearrangement joins TRBV13 to TRBJ1-5; D gene unclear. Germline V CDR1 and CDR2: PRHDT, FYEKMQ (reference sequence). The CDR3 is 13 residues long. Trimming cost V 2 bases and J 7 bases, with 9 bases left between them. DNA for the CDR3: TGTGCCAGCAGCTTACGGGGTCGACAGCCCCAGCATTTT. Translation gives CASSLRGRQPQHF.

This clonotype was counted once. The chain combines TRBV12-3 or TRBV12-4 with TRBJ2-2; 13 nucleotides line up with TRBD2. The CDR3 contains 18 residues. The ends lost 1 base at V and 4 bases at J; junction bases unmatched: 6. The CDR3 DNA follows: TGTGCCAGCAGTTTAGGGACTAGCGGGAGTGGCCTCACCGGGGAGCTGTTTTTT. Its translation is CASSLGTSGSGLTGELFF.

This clonotype has at least ten counts. The chain couples TRBV7-2 to TRBJ2-1; D possibly corresponds to TRBD2 (5 bases). This CDR3 region has 15 residues. Germline-derived CDR1 and CDR2 are SGHTA and FQGNSA. V lost 6 bases and J lost 1, with 13 bases in between. The DNA of the CDR3 is TGTGCCAGCAGTTATCTAGCTCGGTCCTACAATGAGCAGTTCTTC. This encodes CASSYLARSYNEQFF.

The chain uses TRBV27 and TRBJ2-2; 7 bases map to TRBD1. J gave up 4 bases and V 2 bases, and 7 bases lay outside the gene matches. CDR1 is MNHEY and CDR2 is SMNVEV in the germline V gene (reference sequence). The CDR3 sequence is 16 residues long. Written as DNA, the CDR3 is TGTGCCAGCAGTTTAAGACCCACAGGGGTCACCGGGGAGCTGTTTTTT. Translation: CASSLRPTGVTGELFF.

The chain carries TRBV20-1 and TRBJ2-7; no firm D call. The ends were cut back, 6 bases at V and 6 bases at J, with 15 bases in the middle. Germline V gives CDR1 DFQATT, CDR2 SNEGSKA (reference sequence). The CDR3 loop spans 12 amino acids. CDR3 nucleotide sequence: TGCAGTGCCCCAATTGGTCCACTCGAGCAGTACTTC. It translates to CSAPIGPLEQYF.

This clonotype showed up just a few times. V is TRBV11-2 and J is TRBJ1-3, with TRBD1 matching over 9 bases. Unmatched junction bases numbered 6, after V lost 3 bases and J lost 9 bases. This CDR3 is built from 14 residues. The germline gives CDR1 SGHAT, CDR2 FQNNGV. The CDR3 region has the DNA TGTGCCAGCAGCTTGGGGACAGGGTATACCACCATATATTTT. Translating it yields CASSLGTGYTTIYF.

The V and J genes are TRBV9 and TRBJ2-6, with TRBD1 identical over 8 bases. Germline assignment: CDR1 SGDLS and CDR2 YYNGEE. The CDR3 totals 20 residues. Losses at the gene ends were 3 bases for V and 0 bases for J; bases not matched to a gene: 14. The CDR3 DNA sequence: TGTGCCAGCAGCGAGTCAGAGCGACAGGGGCCCTACTCTGGGGCCAACGTCCTGACTTTC. Protein product: CASSESERQGPYSGANVLTF.

This clonotype showed up many times. The rearrangement links TRBV6-2 or TRBV6-3 to TRBJ2-1; 14 nucleotides line up with TRBD2. The CDR3 sequence is 19 residues long. From germline, CDR1 is MNHEY and CDR2 SVGEGT. V dropped 2 bases and J dropped 1; count of bases not matched to a gene: 7. For the CDR3, the DNA is TGTGCCAGCAGTTACGTGGGACTAGCGGGAGTTGGGTCCTACAATGAGCAGTTCTTC. It translates to CASSYVGLAGVGSYNEQFF.

This clonotype came up many times. The chain carries TRBV3-1 and TRBJ1-2; weak D call: TRBD1 (6 bases). The CDR3 totals 11 residues. CDR1 LGHDT and CDR2 YNNKEL come from the germline V gene (reference sequence). Deletions cut 8 bases from V and 7 bases from J, with 11 bases between. CDR3 in DNA: TGTGCCAGCGCCAAAGGGGGTGGCTACACCTTC. It is translated as CASAKGGGYTF.

This clonotype appeared many times. The rearrangement joins TRBV28 to TRBJ2-2, with 11 positions matching TRBD1. CDR1 and CDR2 from the germline V gene are MDHEN and SYDVKM. CDR3 length equals 16 residues. After removal of 5 bases from V and 7 bases from J, the junction contained 9 bases not matched to a gene. The CDR3 nucleotides read TGTGCCAGCAGTCTTCCCGGGACAGGGGGTGGCGGGGAGCTGTTTTTT. Translating it yields CASSLPGTGGGGELFF. Combining the CDR3 with reference TRBV28 and TRBJ2-2 gives the whole variable domain DVKVTQSSRYLVKRTGEKVFLECVQDMDHENMFWYRQDPGLGLRLIYFSYDVKMKEKGDIPEGYSVSREKKERFSLILESASTNQTSMYLCASSLPGTGGGGELFFGEGSRLTVL.

V gene TRBV4-1 combines with J gene TRBJ1-5, with 7 bases aligning to TRBD1. The V and J ends lost 1 base and 0 bases, in that order; junction bases with no gene match: 9. Germline lookup yields CDR1 MGHRA and CDR2 YSYEKL. There are 18 residues in the CDR3. In DNA form, the CDR3 reads TGCGCCAGCAGCCAAGCCTGGACAGGACGATATAGCAATCAGCCCCAGCATTTT. It yields the protein CASSQAWTGRYSNQPQHF.

A word on this clonotype: A much larger clone differs by one base, so this may be a read error. The chain links TRBV5-8 to TRBJ1-5; the D is unclear. V lost 4 bases to trimming and J lost 3 bases, with 5 bases between them. Germline V gives CDR1 SGHTS, CDR2 YDEGEE. The CDR3 runs to 12 residues. CDR3 bases: TGTGCCAGCAGCACGAACAATCAGCCCCAGCATTTT. This translates into CASSTNNQPQHF. Looking up the rest from reference TRBV5-8 and TRBJ1-5 gives the full variable domain: EAGVTQSPTHLIKTRGQQATLRCSPISGHTSVYWYQQALGLGLQFLLWYDEGEERNRGNFPPRFSGRQFPNYSSELNVNALELEDSALYLCASSTNNQPQHFGDGTRLSIL.

This clonotype was detected many times. V gene TRBV7-3 combines with J gene TRBJ2-1; the match to TRBD1 covers 8 bases. The V and J ends lost 5 bases and 10 bases, in that order; junction bases with no gene match: 4. This CDR3 contains 12 residues. Germline V gene lookup returns CDR1 SGHTA and CDR2 FQGTGA. The CDR3 sequence is CASSPNRGEQFF. In DNA form, the CDR3 reads TGTGCCAGCAGCCCCAACAGGGGGGAGCAGTTCTTC.

This chain uses TRBV4-2 with TRBJ2-1; TRBD2 matches at 7 bases. The CDR3 consists of 17 residues. V trimming: 0 bases; J trimming: 4 bases; junction bases outside the gene matches: 9. Germline V gene sequence: CDR1 LGHNA, CDR2 YNFKEQ. CDR3 sequence reads: CASSQESRTRLYNEQFF. The CDR3 nucleotides are TGTGCCAGCAGCCAAGAGTCCAGGACTAGACTATACAATGAGCAGTTCTTC.